The next 25 T cell receptor beta chains were all read from a single sample in a study of T cell responses to AZD1222 COVID-19 vaccine. Measured with immunoSEQ multiplex PCR; TCRdb has only the in-frame clones, and not every one. Of around 65,000 clones listed, around 80% are singletons. Sequenced material: peripheral blood, taken 28 days after the second AZD1222 dose. The receptors were gathered from an adult who received the AZD1222 COVID-19 vaccine.

V gene TRBV28 combines with J gene TRBJ1-3; 9 bases are shared with TRBD1. The germline V gene has CDR1 MDHEN and CDR2 SYDVKM. Trimming took 6 bases from V and 11 from J; bases not matched to a gene: 14. This CDR3 spans 15 amino acids. CDR3 in amino acids: CASSGGGQGGVAIYF. In nucleotides, the CDR3 is TGTGCCAGCAGCGGGGGGGGACAGGGTGGTGTAGCCATATATTTT.

CDR3 sequence reads: CASGLVSSGPGSEQFF. The CDR3 DNA follows: TGTGCTAGTGGTTTGGTATCGTCGGGGCCTGGTAGTGAGCAGTTCTTC. V and J are TRBV12-5 and TRBJ2-1, with D perhaps TRBD1 or TRBD2 (5 bases each). Deletions cut 0 bases from V and 9 bases from J, with 18 bases between. This CDR3 region has 16 residues. Germline CDR1 is LGHNT and CDR2 is FRNRAP. Combining the CDR3 with reference TRBV12-5 and TRBJ2-1 gives the whole variable domain DARVTQTPRHKVTEMGQEVTMRCQPILGHNTVFWYRQTMMQGLELLAYFRNRAPLDDSGMPKDRFSAEMPDATLATLKIQPSEPRDSAVYFCASGLVSSGPGSEQFFGPGTRLTVL.

CDR3 protein: CASSANRNTEAFF. CDR3 DNA: TGCGCCAGCAGCGCAAACAGGAACACTGAAGCTTTCTTT. The V and J genes are TRBV5-1 and TRBJ1-1; D is ambiguous. There are 13 residues in the CDR3. CDR1 is SGHRS, CDR2 YFSETQ, per germline. V lost 4 bases and J lost 1, with 8 bases in between.

This clone was detected only a few times. The V gene is TRBV7-2, the J gene TRBJ1-1; D call uncertain. Germline assignment: CDR1 SGHTA and CDR2 FQGNSA. CDR3 length: 14 amino acids. Trimming shortened V by 5 bases and J by 4 bases, and 14 bases separated the two germline ends. The CDR3 region has the DNA TGTGCCAGCAGCCCAGACACCCGAAGCACTGAAGCTTTCTTT. Protein: CASSPDTRSTEAFF. The full variable domain, with the rest looked up from reference TRBV7-2 and TRBJ1-1, is GAGVSQSPSNKVTEKGKDVELRCDPISGHTALYWYRQSLGQGLEFLIYFQGNSAPDKSGLPSDRFSAERTGGSVSTLTIQRTQQEDSAVYLCASSPDTRSTEAFFGQGTRLTVV.

The V gene is TRBV4-3, the J gene TRBJ2-5; D not certain. Germline V gene data show CDR1 as LGHNA and CDR2 as YSLEER. The CDR3 contains 15 residues. With 3 bases removed from V and 5 bases from J, the gap between germline ends came to 16 bases. The CDR3 bases are TGCGCCAGCAGCCAGGAAAGGGTCGGGTTGGAGACCCAGTACTTC. Its protein is CASSQERVGLETQYF.

The rearrangement links TRBV9 to TRBJ1-6; 7 positions agree with TRBD1. Germline V CDR1 and CDR2: SGDLS, YYNGEE. The CDR3 has 16 residues. The junction had 12 bases not matched to a gene; V was cut back by 2 bases and J by 10 bases. DNA of the CDR3: TGTGCCAGCAGCGTTACACAGGGGTCGATGGGCTCACCCCTCCACTTT. This sequence encodes CASSVTQGSMGSPLHF.

V is TRBV6-5 and J is TRBJ2-7, with 8 bases matching TRBD1. CDR1 is MNHEY and CDR2 is SVGAGI in the germline V gene. V lost 6 bases, J lost 1 base, and 5 bases stayed unmatched. This CDR3 is built from 14 residues. CDR3 residues: CASRRDRRSYEQYF. CDR3 nucleotide sequence: TGTGCCAGCAGACGGGACAGGCGATCCTACGAGCAGTACTTC.

CDR3 sequence: CSVEKGLAGYEQFF. As DNA, the CDR3 is TGCAGCGTAGAGAAGGGACTAGCGGGTTACGAGCAGTTCTTC. This chain uses TRBV29-1 with TRBJ2-1; the match to TRBD2 covers 12 bases. Per germline, CDR1 SQVTM and CDR2 ANQGSEA. The CDR3 is 14 amino acids. After removal of 6 bases from V and 10 bases from J, the junction contained 10 bases not matched to a gene.

The V gene is TRBV4-3, the J gene TRBJ1-2; 8 bases are a match to TRBD1. CDR1 is LGHNA and CDR2 is YSLEER in the germline V gene. The CDR3 has 16 amino acids. Trimming removed 1 base from V and 4 bases from J; junction bases left unmatched: 8. CDR3 residues: CASSQGGRGLRYGYTF. CDR3 in DNA: TGCGCCAGCAGCCAAGGGGGCAGGGGGCTTCGCTATGGCTACACCTTC.

The chain's CDR3 is CAASGASGRANTGELFF. The CDR3 nucleotides read TGTGCCGCTTCGGGGGCTAGCGGGAGGGCGAACACCGGGGAGCTGTTTTTT. This chain joins TRBV2 and TRBJ2-2, with 12 positions matching TRBD2. The CDR3 length is 17 residues. Germline loops: CDR1 SNHLY, CDR2 FYNNEI. V was clipped by 11 bases and J by 0 bases; unmatched bases: 10. Full variable domain (remainder filled in from reference TRBV2 and TRBJ2-2): EPEVTQTPSHQVTQMGQEVILRCVPISNHLYFYWYRQILGQKVEFLVSFYNNEISEKSEIFDDQFSVERPDGSNFTLKIRSTKLEDSAMYFCAASGASGRANTGELFFGEGSRLTVL.

V and J are TRBV2 and TRBJ2-3; D tentatively reads TRBD1 or TRBD2 (5 bases each). Germline V gene sequence: CDR1 SNHLY, CDR2 FYNNEI. V was trimmed by 3 bases and J by 2 bases, leaving 12 bases between them. This CDR3 spans 15 amino acids. The CDR3 sequence: CASSEGRGLTDTQYF. CDR3 DNA: TGTGCCAGCAGTGAGGGACGGGGCCTCACAGATACGCAGTATTTT.

The V and J genes are TRBV5-1 and TRBJ1-3; D perhaps matches TRBD1 (5 bases). The ends were cut back, 3 bases at V and 1 base at J, with 14 bases in the middle. The CDR3 loop spans 16 amino acids. Germline CDR1 reads SGHRS; CDR2 reads YFSETQ. As DNA, the CDR3 is TGCGCCAGCAGCTCCCAGGGATTTGGTTCTGGAAACACCATATATTTT. Amino acids: CASSSQGFGSGNTIYF.

The table lists this clone with a few counts. V is TRBV27 and J is TRBJ2-7, with 8 bases fitting TRBD1. CDR1 and CDR2 (germline): MNHEY, SMNVEV (reference sequence). The ends lost 8 bases at V and 2 bases at J; junction bases unmatched: 8. The CDR3 spans 14 residues. CDR3 sequence (DNA): TGTGCCAGCGGGCCCGACAGGGGTACCTACGAGCAGTACTTC. Encoded protein: CASGPDRGTYEQYF.

CDR3 nucleotide sequence: TGTGCCAGCAGCTGGGGTTGGGCTCAGCCCCAGCATTTT. Protein: CASSWGWAQPQHF. The V call is TRBV28, the J call TRBJ1-5; unclear D gene. Trimming shortened V by 6 bases and J by 6 bases, and 12 bases separated the two germline ends. CDR1 is MDHEN and CDR2 is SYDVKM in the germline V gene. The CDR3 length is 13 residues. Variable domain in full (rest from reference TRBV28 and TRBJ1-5): DVKVTQSSRYLVKRTGEKVFLECVQDMDHENMFWYRQDPGLGLRLIYFSYDVKMKEKGDIPEGYSVSREKKERFSLILESASTNQTSMYLCASSWGWAQPQHFGDGTRLSIL.

This clone was observed a handful of times. The V gene is TRBV6-2 or TRBV6-3, the J gene TRBJ1-5; maybe TRBD1 (6 bases). The germline V gene has CDR1 MNHEY and CDR2 SVGEGT. Trimming cost V 6 bases and J 4 bases, with 13 bases left between them. This CDR3 is 14 amino acids long. The CDR3, as DNA: TGTGCCAGCAGGCCTACAGGGTGGAATCAGCCCCAGCATTTT. Protein: CASRPTGWNQPQHF.

This clone has a handful of counts. This chain links TRBV28 with TRBJ2-7; D is unclear. Germline CDR1 is MDHEN and CDR2 is SYDVKM. The CDR3 length is 15 residues. Trimming shortened V by 6 bases and J by 2 bases, and 17 bases separated the two germline ends. The CDR3 DNA is TGTGCCAGCAGCGTTTCGTCCGATTATACCTACGAGCAGTACTTC. Protein: CASSVSSDYTYEQYF.

This sequence joins TRBV27 and TRBJ1-4; D is unresolved. CDR1 and CDR2 (germline): MNHEY, SMNVEV (reference sequence). CDR3 length: 15 amino acids. The V end lost 3 bases, the J end lost 4 bases, and 12 bases lay between the germline ends. CDR3 amino acids: CASSFHNAGNEKLFF. The CDR3 coding sequence is TGTGCCAGCAGTTTTCATAATGCCGGTAATGAAAAACTGTTTTTT.

Turning to this clone: At the DNA level, this CDR3 is encoded by other sequences in the same sample as well. The chain combines TRBV7-9 with TRBJ2-7; 7 nucleotides agree with TRBD1. The CDR3 covers 14 residues. V shed 4 bases and J 4 bases; nucleotides not matched to a gene: 7. Germline CDR1 SEHNR, CDR2 FQNEAQ (reference sequence). This CDR3 reads CASSSGQRPYEQYF. DNA of the CDR3: TGTGCCAGCAGCTCGGGACAGAGGCCGTACGAGCAGTACTTC.

This chain links TRBV7-3 with TRBJ2-2, with D unclear. Trimming shortened V by 5 bases and J by 7 bases, and 11 bases separated the two germline ends. The germline V gene has CDR1 SGHTA and CDR2 FQGTGA. The CDR3 sequence is 13 residues long. The CDR3 region has the DNA TGTGCCAGCAGCCCCTCGTCGGACGGGGAGCTGTTTTTT. Translation: CASSPSSDGELFF.

The V gene is TRBV7-9, the J gene TRBJ2-2; 14 nucleotides match TRBD2. Germline values: CDR1 SEHNR, CDR2 FQNEAQ (reference sequence). Germline trimming cut 4 bases from V and 6 bases from J; bases unmatched to any gene: 4. The CDR3 is 16 amino acids. The DNA for the CDR3 is TGTGCCAGCAGCTCGGGACTAGCGGGAGAGGCCGGGGAGCTGTTTTTT. Translation gives CASSSGLAGEAGELFF.

This clone was seen a handful of times. The chain recombines TRBV5-1 with TRBJ2-7; 14 positions match TRBD2. The germline V gene encodes CDR1 SGHRS and CDR2 YFSETQ. The CDR3 runs 19 residues. After removal of 4 bases from V and 6 bases from J, the junction contained 18 bases not matched to a gene. CDR3 sequence (DNA): TGCGCCAGCAGCCGGAAGGGCGGGACTAGCGGGAGTTCGGCACCCGAGCAGTACTTC. It translates to CASSRKGGTSGSSAPEQYF. The whole variable domain, filled in from reference TRBV5-1 and TRBJ2-7, reads KAGVTQTPRYLIKTRGQQVTLSCSPISGHRSVSWYQQTPGQGLQFLFEYFSETQRNKGNFPGRFSGRQFSNSRSEMNVSTLELGDSALYLCASSRKGGTSGSSAPEQYFGPGTRLTVT.

V gene TRBV7-9 combines with J gene TRBJ2-7; D is perhaps TRBD1 or TRBD2 (5 bases each). V gave up 4 bases and J gave up 7 bases, with 17 bases separating them. Germline assignment: CDR1 SEHNR and CDR2 FQNEAQ (reference sequence). The CDR3 spans 14 residues. CDR3 sequence: CASSYRATGQEQYF. The CDR3 DNA follows: TGTGCCAGCAGCTACCGGGCCACGGGGCAGGAGCAGTACTTC. Drawing the rest from reference TRBV7-9 and TRBJ2-7, the complete variable domain is DTGVSQNPRHKITKRGQNVTFRCDPISEHNRLYWYRQTLGQGPEFLTYFQNEAQLEKSRLLSDRFSAERPKGSFSTLEIQRTEQGDSAMYLCASSYRATGQEQYFGPGTRLTVT.

The CDR3 is CASSQSRRSYEQYF. The CDR3 DNA reads as TGTGCCAGCAGTCAGTCCAGGCGGTCCTACGAGCAGTACTTC. The chain links TRBV6-5 to TRBJ2-7; no clear D gene. Germline values: CDR1 MNHEY, CDR2 SVGAGI. Trimming took off 5 bases at V and 1 base at J, with 12 bases between the two ends. The CDR3 consists of 14 residues.

Only a few counts were recorded for this clone. The V gene is TRBV5-4, the J gene TRBJ1-1, with D unresolved. The CDR3 length is 14 residues. V lost 0 bases to trimming and J lost 4 bases, with 10 bases between them. Germline-derived CDR1 and CDR2 are SGHNT and YYREEE (reference sequence). The DNA of the CDR3 is TGTGCCAGCAGCTTGGGCGGCCTGAGCACTGAAGCTTTCTTT. Residues: CASSLGGLSTEAFF.

This clone appeared once. This chain uses TRBV3-1 (or the pseudogene TRBV3-2) with TRBJ1-6, with 8 positions matching TRBD1. The CDR3 runs to 18 residues. From germline, CDR1 is LGHDT and CDR2 YNNKEL (reference sequence). The ends lost 1 base at V and 10 bases at J; junction bases unmatched: 15. The CDR3 here is CASSQGIRTGSFISPLHF. Here the CDR3 DNA reads TGTGCCAGCAGCCAAGGGATTCGGACAGGGAGCTTCATCTCACCCCTCCACTTT.